This T cell receptor (beta chain) emerged from a study of T-cell memory formation after mild COVID-19. Study background: Most TCR clusters belonged to a single donor. Study outcomes and limitations: The study found contracting CD4+ clones mainly in CM and EM and contracting CD8+ clones in EMRA.

Trimming took 3 bases from V and 1 from J; bases not matched to a gene: 9. Per the germline V gene, CDR1 is DFQATT and CDR2 is SNEGSKA (reference sequence). This CDR3 has 16 amino acids. TCRdb reprocessed the 5' RACE reads with MiXCR, giving one entry per CDR3 protein. The table records about 140,000 distinct CDR3 sequences, more than 12% of them present only once. This clonotype was seen more than once but under ten times. What it recognizes is unknown. This clonotype originated in an adult woman who had mild COVID-19 (a few samples of this study predate the infection). Cell type and time point are not known. Sequenced material: PBMCs or a T cell subset sorted from them (not recorded which). The V gene is TRBV20-1, the J gene TRBJ2-1; 7 bases fit TRBD1. The DNA of the CDR3 is TGCAGTGCTAGTTATCCGGCAGGGGGATCCTACAATGAGCAGTTCTTC. Amino acids: CSASYPAGGSYNEQFF.